This TCR beta chain was captured in a study of OX40 agonist ivuxolimab in advanced cancers. CDR1 is SGHVS, CDR2 FQNEAQ, per germline. Trimming took 5 bases from V and 6 from J; bases not matched to a gene: 4. The CDR3 runs 15 residues. Some clones are missing from TCRdb's copy, which holds only in-frame ones; the method was immunoSEQ multiplex PCR. The data hold around 93,000 clones, with approximately 90% observed a single time. This TCR was recovered from an adult with an advanced solid tumor such as melanoma, head and neck, liver or kidney cancer. V and J are TRBV7-8 and TRBJ2-1; 13 nucleotides line up with TRBD2. Sample: CD4+ or CD8+ T cells sorted from blood, taken in a trial of the OX40 agonist ivuxolimab. CDR3 DNA: TGTGCCAGCAGCGCCCGGACTAGCGGGAGCAATGAGCAGTTCTTC. Its translation: CASSARTSGSNEQFF.